The 29 T cell receptor beta chains presented below share a single source sample, sequenced in a study of Tregs in tolerant kidney transplant recipients. Method: immunoSEQ multiplex PCR; TCRdb's copy keeps in-frame clones and lacks some. The sample contains around 74,000 clones, nearly 98% of which appear only once. This material consisted of CD4+ T cells from blood, taken before the transplant. Source of these receptors: a human donor who received a combined kidney and bone marrow transplant.

The genes are TRBV11-2 and TRBJ2-7, with 7 bases that match TRBD1. The junction had 4 bases not matched to a gene; V was cut back by 1 base and J by 7 bases. Germline V gene data show CDR1 as SGHAT and CDR2 as FQNNGV. CDR3 length: 13 amino acids. As DNA, the CDR3 is TGTGCCAGCAGCTTAGGATTCAGGGGGGAGCAGTACTTC. It encodes CASSLGFRGEQYF.

The V call is TRBV2, the J call TRBJ2-1; weak D call: TRBD2 (6 bases). The CDR3 totals 16 residues. CDR1 and CDR2 (germline): SNHLY, FYNNEI. The V gene lost 1 base and the J gene lost 7 bases, with 17 bases spanning the gap. As DNA, the CDR3 is TGTGCCAGCAGTGAAGTGCGGGACTTTAAGAAGAATGAGCAGTTCTTC. Translating it yields CASSEVRDFKKNEQFF.

This sequence joins TRBV25-1 and TRBJ2-7; TRBD2 matches at 9 bases. The CDR3 length is 14 residues. Germline-derived CDR1 and CDR2 are MGHDK and SYGVNS. V shed 2 bases, J shed 3 bases, and the junction held 2 bases outside the gene matches. Here the CDR3 reads CASSEPAGGYEQYF. DNA of the CDR3: TGTGCCAGCAGTGAACCAGCGGGAGGCTACGAGCAGTACTTC.

This chain uses TRBV5-1 with TRBJ2-3; 13 nucleotides align to TRBD2. J gave up 4 bases and V 1 base, and 6 bases lay outside the gene matches. CDR3 length: 17 residues. CDR1 and CDR2 from the germline V gene are SGHRS and YFSETQ. The CDR3 nucleotides read TGCGCCAGCAGCTTGAGGACTAGCGGGAGTACGCCAGATACGCAGTATTTT. Its translation: CASSLRTSGSTPDTQYF.

The chain recombines TRBV9 with TRBJ1-3; D not resolved. Per germline, CDR1 SGDLS and CDR2 YYNGEE. V was cut by 0 bases and J by 3 bases, with 16 bases left in between. The CDR3 is 17 amino acids. The CDR3 DNA sequence: TGTGCCAGCAGCGTAGTGCGGAGGGTGCCGTTTGGAAACACCATATATTTT. Translated, it gives CASSVVRRVPFGNTIYF.

This clone was recorded only once. The rearrangement uses TRBV6-4 and TRBJ1-6, with D perhaps matching TRBD1 (6 bases). In germline, CDR1 is MRHNA, CDR2 SNTAGT. The V end lost 10 bases, the J end lost 9 bases, and 16 bases lay between the germline ends. This CDR3 region has 13 residues. The CDR3 nucleotides are TGTGCCACCAGCAAGGACAGAGGTTCACCCCTCCACTTT. Its protein product is CATSKDRGSPLHF.

V is TRBV19 and J is TRBJ1-6; D is unresolved. Germline CDR1 is LNHDA and CDR2 is SQIVND (reference sequence). The V end lost 3 bases, the J end lost 10 bases, and 13 bases lay between the germline ends. This CDR3 has 14 residues. CDR3 protein: CASSMGGHRSPLHF. DNA of the CDR3: TGTGCCAGTAGTATGGGAGGGCACCGGTCACCCCTCCACTTT.

The chain uses TRBV2 and TRBJ2-7; possibly TRBD1 for D (5 bases). V was trimmed by 7 bases and J by 2 bases, leaving 9 bases between them. CDR1 is SNHLY, CDR2 FYNNEI, per germline. The length of the CDR3 is 12 residues. The CDR3 nucleotides read TGTGCCAGCACCAGGGAACCCTACGAGCAGTACTTC. The encoded protein is CASTREPYEQYF.

This chain uses TRBV20-1 with TRBJ2-1, with D unclear. Germline V CDR1 and CDR2: DFQATT, SNEGSKA (reference sequence). Trimming pared 4 bases from V and 8 bases from J, leaving 9 bases between. The CDR3 loop spans 11 amino acids. For the CDR3, the DNA is TGCAGTGCTACTGGCCAAGATGAGCAGTTCTTC. It specifies CSATGQDEQFF.

This clone appeared a few times. V gene TRBV7-2 combines with J gene TRBJ2-7; D remains ambiguous. This CDR3 is 11 amino acids long. Per the germline V gene, CDR1 is SGHTA and CDR2 is FQGNSA. V was cut by 2 bases and J by 5 bases, with 4 bases left in between. The CDR3 here is CASSLLNEQYF. The CDR3 region has the DNA TGTGCCAGCAGCTTATTAAACGAGCAGTACTTC.

This clone was observed a handful of times. The rearrangement links TRBV6-1 to TRBJ1-1; tentative D call: TRBD1 (5 bases). Trimming removed 8 bases at V and 10 bases at J, with 11 bases between. The CDR3 runs 10 residues. Looked up from germline, CDR1 is MNHNS and CDR2 is SASEGT. CDR3 sequence reads: CASGAVGAFF. The CDR3 bases are TGTGCCAGCGGGGCGGTGGGAGCTTTCTTT.

The V gene is TRBV5-4, the J gene TRBJ2-5; the D is unclear. This CDR3 comprises 12 residues. Germline V CDR1 and CDR2: SGHNT, YYREEE (reference sequence). V was pared by 0 bases and J by 5 bases, with 5 bases between. This CDR3 is CASSLGAETQYF. CDR3 bases: TGTGCCAGCAGCTTGGGAGCGGAGACCCAGTACTTC.

CDR3 in amino acids: CASSLMRGGSTGELFF. The CDR3 region has the DNA TGTGCCAGCAGCTTAATGAGGGGGGGAAGCACCGGGGAGCTGTTTTTT. The chain joins TRBV7-3 to TRBJ2-2; tentatively, D is TRBD2 (7 bases). Germline CDR1 is SGHTA and CDR2 is FQGTGA. This CDR3 contains 16 residues. Trimming removed 1 base at V and 4 bases at J, with 13 bases between.

The chain links TRBV29-1 to TRBJ2-5; no clear D gene. Germline loops: CDR1 SQVTM, CDR2 ANQGSEA. The CDR3 is made up of 11 amino acids. V lost 4 bases to trimming and J lost 3 bases, with 6 bases between them. The CDR3 here is CSVVPKETQYF. Written as DNA, the CDR3 is TGCAGCGTTGTGCCTAAAGAGACCCAGTACTTC.

In this sample, this clone turned up once. The chain links TRBV9 to TRBJ2-5, with D perhaps matching TRBD2 (6 bases). V dropped 4 bases and J dropped 5 bases, with 18 bases sitting between them. The CDR3 totals 15 residues. Germline V gives CDR1 SGDLS, CDR2 YYNGEE. The CDR3 DNA reads as TGTGCCAGCAGCCTCCGTGGAGGGCCGGGTGAGACCCAGTACTTC. It is translated as CASSLRGGPGETQYF.

The CDR3 is CASSLGPTEQFF. CDR3 nucleotide sequence: TGTGCCAGCAGCTTGGGGCCCACTGAGCAGTTCTTC. The chain links TRBV5-6 to TRBJ2-1; no firm D call. Looked up from germline, CDR1 is SGHDT and CDR2 is YYEEEE. The length of the CDR3 is 12 residues. V was clipped by 0 bases and J by 9 bases, with 7 bases between them.

The chain has TRBV7-2 and TRBJ2-5; 11 bases are shared with TRBD2. The trim removed 3 bases at V and 5 bases at J, leaving 14 bases unmatched. The CDR3 runs to 18 residues. Looked up from germline, CDR1 is SGHTA and CDR2 is FQGNSA. Here the CDR3 DNA reads TGTGCCAGCAGCTTCGGGACTAGCGGTAAAGTGAATAGGGAGACCCAGTACTTC. Protein: CASSFGTSGKVNRETQYF. The variable domain in full, completed from reference TRBV7-2 and TRBJ2-5, reads GAGVSQSPSNKVTEKGKDVELRCDPISGHTALYWYRQSLGQGLEFLIYFQGNSAPDKSGLPSDRFSAERTGGSVSTLTIQRTQQEDSAVYLCASSFGTSGKVNRETQYFGPGTRLLVL.

The J gene is TRBJ2-7, the V gene TRBV7-6; D perhaps matches TRBD2 (6 bases). V lost 5 bases and J 5 bases, leaving 13 bases between the germline ends. The V gene's germline CDR1 is SGHVS and CDR2 FNYEAQ. The CDR3 sequence is 13 residues long. The CDR3 DNA sequence: TGTGCCAGCAGCCCGACCGGGACTGACGAGCAGTACTTC. Amino acid sequence: CASSPTGTDEQYF.

This clone was detected only once. The chain employs TRBV5-1 and TRBJ1-2, with 8 bases aligning to TRBD1. Germline V lookup: CDR1 SGHRS, CDR2 YFSETQ. V lost 6 bases to trimming and J lost 4 bases; unmatched junction nucleotides: 11. There are 15 residues in the CDR3. CDR3 region: CASKRVQGESYGYTF. The CDR3 nucleotides are TGCGCCAGCAAGAGAGTACAGGGGGAGAGCTATGGCTACACCTTC.

This chain uses TRBV7-9 with TRBJ2-1; D perhaps matches TRBD2 (7 bases). Germline CDR1 SEHNR, CDR2 FQNEAQ (reference sequence). V dropped 0 bases and J dropped 15 bases, with 15 bases sitting between them. This CDR3 contains 13 residues. CDR3 nucleotides: TGTGCCAGCAGCTTAGCAGGGGGGGCCCGTGGGTTCTTC. This gives the protein CASSLAGGARGFF.

This chain links TRBV6-5 with TRBJ1-2, with TRBD1 matching over 7 bases. Losses at the gene ends were 4 bases for V and 4 bases for J; bases not matched to a gene: 3. Germline values: CDR1 MNHEY, CDR2 SVGAGI. This CDR3 has 13 amino acids. CDR3 amino acids: CASSFGQVYGYTF. The CDR3 DNA reads TGTGCCAGCAGTTTCGGACAGGTCTATGGCTACACCTTC.

J is TRBJ2-5 and V is TRBV4-1, with 13 bases fitting TRBD2. Germline V gene data show CDR1 as MGHRA and CDR2 as YSYEKL. The V and J ends lost 4 bases and 3 bases, in that order; junction bases with no gene match: 11. The CDR3 consists of 18 residues. The CDR3 sequence is CASSRRPGLAGIKETQYF. The CDR3 DNA is TGCGCCAGCAGCCGCCGACCGGGACTAGCGGGGATTAAAGAGACCCAGTACTTC.

The gene calls are TRBV7-2 and TRBJ2-7, with 7 bases lining up with TRBD1. Losses at the gene ends were 1 base for V and 3 bases for J; bases not matched to a gene: 3. The CDR3 extends over 14 amino acids. Per germline, CDR1 SGHTA and CDR2 FQGNSA. The CDR3 region is CASSLVGDSYEQYF. The CDR3 DNA follows: TGTGCCAGCAGCTTAGTAGGGGACAGCTACGAGCAGTACTTC.

The CDR3 bases are TGCGCCAGTCTGGGACAGCCTGTCTATGGCTACACCTTC. Its translation: CASLGQPVYGYTF. The chain is built from TRBV5-1 and TRBJ1-2; 7 nucleotides align to TRBD1. Trimming removed 8 bases from V and 4 bases from J; junction bases left unmatched: 8. The CDR3 covers 13 residues. Germline V lookup: CDR1 SGHRS, CDR2 YFSETQ.

This chain joins TRBV30 and TRBJ2-4, with D unresolved. Germline V CDR1 and CDR2: GTSNPN, SVGIG (reference sequence). The CDR3 spans 11 residues. Trimming removed 3 bases at V and 4 bases at J, with 4 bases between. The CDR3 loop is CAWSLKNIQYF. The CDR3 nucleotides read TGTGCCTGGAGCCTTAAAAACATTCAGTACTTC.

This rearrangement joins TRBV10-3 to TRBJ2-1; D not resolved. With 3 bases removed from V and 8 bases from J, the gap between germline ends came to 11 bases. Germline CDR1 is ENHRY and CDR2 is SYGVKD. The CDR3 loop spans 13 amino acids. The CDR3 DNA is TGTGCCATCAGTGACCTCCCAGGCGATGAGCAGTTCTTC. Translating it yields CAISDLPGDEQFF.

CDR3 loop: CASKGALYTSPLHF. For the CDR3, the DNA is TGTGCCAGTAAGGGGGCCCTGTATACGTCACCCCTCCACTTT. The V gene is TRBV19, the J gene TRBJ1-6, with 7 bases lining up with TRBD1. Germline assignment: CDR1 LNHDA and CDR2 SQIVND (reference sequence). This CDR3 contains 14 residues. The V and J ends lost 7 bases and 10 bases, in that order; junction bases with no gene match: 10.

The V call is TRBV7-9, the J call TRBJ2-7; 7 nucleotides align to TRBD1. Germline-derived CDR1 and CDR2 are SEHNR and FQNEAQ (reference sequence). CDR3 length equals 16 residues. V was pared by 1 base and J by 1 base, with 7 bases of the junction left unmatched. CDR3 protein: CASSLGTTGASYEQYF. CDR3 nucleotides: TGTGCCAGCAGCTTAGGAACAACAGGGGCGTCCTACGAGCAGTACTTC.

The V and J genes are TRBV4-3 and TRBJ1-2, with TRBD1 identical over 7 bases. Germline V gives CDR1 LGHNA, CDR2 YSLEER. The CDR3 has 13 residues. With 5 bases clipped from V and 8 bases from J, the junction kept 8 bases outside the gene matches. In DNA, the CDR3 is TGCGCCAGCAGCGCGGAACCAGGGGGAGGCTACACCTTC. It encodes CASSAEPGGGYTF.